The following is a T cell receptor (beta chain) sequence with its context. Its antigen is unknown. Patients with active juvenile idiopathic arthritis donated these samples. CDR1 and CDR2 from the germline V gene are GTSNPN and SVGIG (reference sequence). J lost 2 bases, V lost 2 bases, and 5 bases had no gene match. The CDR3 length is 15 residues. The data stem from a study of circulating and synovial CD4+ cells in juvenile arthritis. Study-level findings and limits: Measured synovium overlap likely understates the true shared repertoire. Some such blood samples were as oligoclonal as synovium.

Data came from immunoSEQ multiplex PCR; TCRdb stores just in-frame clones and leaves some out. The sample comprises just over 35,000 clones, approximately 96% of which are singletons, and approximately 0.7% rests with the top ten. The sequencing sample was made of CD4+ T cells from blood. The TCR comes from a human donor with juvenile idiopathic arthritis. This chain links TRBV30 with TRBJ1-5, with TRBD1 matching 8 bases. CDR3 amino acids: CAWSIRGQGNQPQHF. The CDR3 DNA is TGTGCCTGGAGTATCAGGGGGCAAGGCAATCAGCCCCAGCATTTT. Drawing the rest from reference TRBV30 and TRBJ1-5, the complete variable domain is SQTIHQWPATLVQPVGSPLSLECTVEGTSNPNLYWYRQAAGRGLQLLFYSVGIGQISSEVPQNLSASRPQDRQFILSSKKLLLSDSGFYLCAWSIRGQGNQPQHFGDGTRLSIL.